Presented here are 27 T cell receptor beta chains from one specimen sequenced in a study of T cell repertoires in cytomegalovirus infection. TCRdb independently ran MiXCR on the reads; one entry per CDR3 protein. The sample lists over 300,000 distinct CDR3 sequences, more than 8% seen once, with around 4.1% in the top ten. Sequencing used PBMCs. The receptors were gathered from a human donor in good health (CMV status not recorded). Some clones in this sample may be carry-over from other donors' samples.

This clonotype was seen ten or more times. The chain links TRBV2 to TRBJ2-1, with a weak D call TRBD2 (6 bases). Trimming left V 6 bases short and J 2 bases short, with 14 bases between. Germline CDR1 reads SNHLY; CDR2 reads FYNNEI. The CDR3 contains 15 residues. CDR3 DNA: TGTGCCAGCAGGGACTATAGCGTCACCTACAATGAGCAGTTCTTC. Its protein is CASRDYSVTYNEQFF.

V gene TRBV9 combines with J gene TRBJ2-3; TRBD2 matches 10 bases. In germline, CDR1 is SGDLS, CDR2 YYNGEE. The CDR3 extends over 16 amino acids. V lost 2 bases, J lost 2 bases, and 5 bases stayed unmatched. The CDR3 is CASSVTSGTITDTQYF. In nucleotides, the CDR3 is TGTGCCAGCAGCGTTACTAGCGGGACCATCACAGATACGCAGTATTTT.

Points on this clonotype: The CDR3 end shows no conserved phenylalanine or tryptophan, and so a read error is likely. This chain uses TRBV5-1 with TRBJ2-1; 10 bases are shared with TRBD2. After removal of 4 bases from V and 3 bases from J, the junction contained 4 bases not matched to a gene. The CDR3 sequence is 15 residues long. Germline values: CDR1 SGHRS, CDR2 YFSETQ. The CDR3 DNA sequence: TGCGCCAGCAGCAAAACTAGCGGGAACTACAATGAGCAGTTCTCC. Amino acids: CASSKTSGNYNEQFS.

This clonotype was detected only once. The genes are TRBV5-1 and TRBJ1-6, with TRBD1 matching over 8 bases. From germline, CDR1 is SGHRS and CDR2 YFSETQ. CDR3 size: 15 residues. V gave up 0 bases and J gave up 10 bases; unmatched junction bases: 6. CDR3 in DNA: TGCGCCAGCAGCTTGGTGGCAGGGGGCAGCTCACCCCTCCACTTT. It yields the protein CASSLVAGGSSPLHF.

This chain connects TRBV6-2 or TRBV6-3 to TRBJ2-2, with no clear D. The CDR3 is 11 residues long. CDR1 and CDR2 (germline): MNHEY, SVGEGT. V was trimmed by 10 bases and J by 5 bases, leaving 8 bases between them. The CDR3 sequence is CATQRTGELFF. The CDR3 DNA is TGTGCCACCCAGCGTACCGGGGAGCTGTTTTTT.

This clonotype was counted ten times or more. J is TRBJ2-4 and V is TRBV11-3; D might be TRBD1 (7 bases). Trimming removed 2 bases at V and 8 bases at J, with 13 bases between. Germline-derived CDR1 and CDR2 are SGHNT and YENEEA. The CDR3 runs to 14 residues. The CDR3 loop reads CASSLRRDSYIQYF. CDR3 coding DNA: TGTGCCAGCAGCTTAAGGCGGGACAGTTACATTCAGTACTTC.

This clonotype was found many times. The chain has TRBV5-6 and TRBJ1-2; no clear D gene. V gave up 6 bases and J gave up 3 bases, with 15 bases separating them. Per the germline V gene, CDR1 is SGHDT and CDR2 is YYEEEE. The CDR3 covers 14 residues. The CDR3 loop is CASKWISSDYGYTF. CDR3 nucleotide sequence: TGTGCCAGCAAATGGATCTCATCCGACTATGGCTACACCTTC.

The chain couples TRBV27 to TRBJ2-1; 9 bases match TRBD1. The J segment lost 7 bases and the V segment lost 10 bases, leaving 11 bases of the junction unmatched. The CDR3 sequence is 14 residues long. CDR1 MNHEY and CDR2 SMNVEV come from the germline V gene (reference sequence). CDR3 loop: CATATGTGRNEQFF. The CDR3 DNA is TGTGCCACCGCCACCGGGACAGGGAGAAATGAGCAGTTCTTC.

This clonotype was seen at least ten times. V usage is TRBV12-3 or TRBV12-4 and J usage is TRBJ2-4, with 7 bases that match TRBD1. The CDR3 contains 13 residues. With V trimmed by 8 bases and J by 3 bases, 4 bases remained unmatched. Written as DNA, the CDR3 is TGTGCCAGCTCGGGACAGCTCAAAAACATTCAGTACTTC. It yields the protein CASSGQLKNIQYF.

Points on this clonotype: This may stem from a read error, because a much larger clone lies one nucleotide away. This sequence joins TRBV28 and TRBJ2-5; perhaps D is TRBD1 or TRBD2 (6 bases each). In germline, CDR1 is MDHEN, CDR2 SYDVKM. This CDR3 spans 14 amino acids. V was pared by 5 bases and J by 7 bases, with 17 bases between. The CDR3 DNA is TGTGCCAGCAGTCCAGGGGAGGAGGGAGTGACCCAGTACTTC. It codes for CASSPGEEGVTQYF.

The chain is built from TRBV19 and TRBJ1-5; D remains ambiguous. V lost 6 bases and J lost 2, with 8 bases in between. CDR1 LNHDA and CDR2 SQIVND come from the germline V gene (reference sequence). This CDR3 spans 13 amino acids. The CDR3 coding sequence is TGTGCCAGTAGCGAAAAGGGCAATCAGCCCCAGCATTTT. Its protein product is CASSEKGNQPQHF.

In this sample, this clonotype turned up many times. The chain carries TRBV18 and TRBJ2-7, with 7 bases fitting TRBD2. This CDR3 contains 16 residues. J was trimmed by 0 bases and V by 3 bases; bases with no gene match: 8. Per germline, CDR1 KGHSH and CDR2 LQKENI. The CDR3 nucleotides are TGTGCCAGCTCACCGGGGGGGTCCCTAAGCTCCTACGAGCAGTACTTC. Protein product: CASSPGGSLSSYEQYF.

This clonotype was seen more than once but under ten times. The CDR3 nucleotides are TGTGCCAGCAGCTCGGCGGGGTGGGACACTGAAGCTTTCTTT. It specifies CASSSAGWDTEAFF. The chain is built from TRBV5-4 and TRBJ1-1; D not resolved. The CDR3 has 14 residues. CDR1 and CDR2 (germline): SGHNT, YYREEE (reference sequence). Trimming took off 3 bases at V and 3 bases at J, with 12 bases between the two ends. The complete variable domain, with remaining parts taken from reference TRBV5-4 and TRBJ1-1, reads ETGVTQSPTHLIKTRGQQVTLRCSSQSGHNTVSWYQQALGQGPQFIFQYYREEENGRGNFPPRFSGLQFPNYSSELNVNALELDDSALYLCASSSAGWDTEAFFGQGTRLTVV.

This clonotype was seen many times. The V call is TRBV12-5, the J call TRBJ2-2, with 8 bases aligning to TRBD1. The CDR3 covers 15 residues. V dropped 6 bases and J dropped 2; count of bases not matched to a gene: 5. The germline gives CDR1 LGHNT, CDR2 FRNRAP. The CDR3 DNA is TGTGCTAGTGGCCGGGACAGGTTAAACACCGGGGAGCTGTTTTTT. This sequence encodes CASGRDRLNTGELFF.

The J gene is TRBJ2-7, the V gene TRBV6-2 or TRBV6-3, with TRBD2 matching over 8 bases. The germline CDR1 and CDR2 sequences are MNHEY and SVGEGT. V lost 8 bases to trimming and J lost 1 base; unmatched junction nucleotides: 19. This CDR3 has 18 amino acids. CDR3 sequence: CASRFRVREDRFSYEQYF. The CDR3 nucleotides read TGTGCCAGCCGTTTCAGGGTGCGGGAGGACCGTTTTTCCTACGAGCAGTACTTC.

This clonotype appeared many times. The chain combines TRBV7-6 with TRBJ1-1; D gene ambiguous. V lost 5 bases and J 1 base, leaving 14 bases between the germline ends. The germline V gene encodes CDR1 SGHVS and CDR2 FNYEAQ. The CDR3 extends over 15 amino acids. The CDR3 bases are TGTGCCAGCAGCCCGATCCCGGACGGGAACACTGAAGCTTTCTTT. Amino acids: CASSPIPDGNTEAFF.

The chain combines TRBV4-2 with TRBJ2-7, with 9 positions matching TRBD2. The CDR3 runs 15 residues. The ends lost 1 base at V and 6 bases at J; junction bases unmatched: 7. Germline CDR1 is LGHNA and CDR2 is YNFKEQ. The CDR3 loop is CASSQGALSGSEQYF. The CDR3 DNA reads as TGTGCCAGCAGCCAAGGGGCCCTTAGCGGGAGCGAGCAGTACTTC.

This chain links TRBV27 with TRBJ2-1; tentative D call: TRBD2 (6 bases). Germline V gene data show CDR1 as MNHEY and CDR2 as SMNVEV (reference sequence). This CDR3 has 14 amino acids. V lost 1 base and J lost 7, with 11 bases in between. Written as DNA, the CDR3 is TGTGCCAGCAGTTTATTCTGGGGGAGGAATGAGCAGTTCTTC. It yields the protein CASSLFWGRNEQFF.

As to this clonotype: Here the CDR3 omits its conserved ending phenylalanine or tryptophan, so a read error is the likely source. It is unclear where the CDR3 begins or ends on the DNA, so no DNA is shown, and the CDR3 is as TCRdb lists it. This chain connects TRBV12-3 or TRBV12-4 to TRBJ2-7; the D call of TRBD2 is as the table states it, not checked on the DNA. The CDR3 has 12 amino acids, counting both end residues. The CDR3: CASSFLGGREYY.

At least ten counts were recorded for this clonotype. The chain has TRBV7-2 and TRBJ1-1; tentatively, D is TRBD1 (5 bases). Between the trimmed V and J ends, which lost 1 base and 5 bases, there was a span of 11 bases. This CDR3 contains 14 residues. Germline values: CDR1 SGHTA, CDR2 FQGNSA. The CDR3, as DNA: TGTGCCAGCAGCTTAGTGGGGGGGAAGACTGAAGCTTTCTTT. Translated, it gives CASSLVGGKTEAFF.

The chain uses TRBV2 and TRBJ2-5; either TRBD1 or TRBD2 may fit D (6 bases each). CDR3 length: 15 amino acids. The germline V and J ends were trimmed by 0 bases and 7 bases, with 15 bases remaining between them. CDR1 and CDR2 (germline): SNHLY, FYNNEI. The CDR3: CASSEASGARGTQYF. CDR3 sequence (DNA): TGTGCCAGCAGTGAAGCTAGCGGCGCCAGGGGGACCCAGTACTTC.

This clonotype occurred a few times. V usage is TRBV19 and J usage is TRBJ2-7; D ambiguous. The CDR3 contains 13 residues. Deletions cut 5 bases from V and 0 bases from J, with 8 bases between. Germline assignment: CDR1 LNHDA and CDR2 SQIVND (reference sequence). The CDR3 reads CASSFGNSYEQYF. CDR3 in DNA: TGTGCCAGTAGTTTTGGAAACTCCTACGAGCAGTACTTC.

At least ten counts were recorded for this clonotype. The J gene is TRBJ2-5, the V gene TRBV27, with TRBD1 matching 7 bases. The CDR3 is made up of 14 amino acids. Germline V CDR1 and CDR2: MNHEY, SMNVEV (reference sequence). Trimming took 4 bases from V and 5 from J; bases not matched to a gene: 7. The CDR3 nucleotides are TGTGCCAGCAGTTCTCACAGGGGTGGGGAGACCCAGTACTTC. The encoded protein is CASSSHRGGETQYF.

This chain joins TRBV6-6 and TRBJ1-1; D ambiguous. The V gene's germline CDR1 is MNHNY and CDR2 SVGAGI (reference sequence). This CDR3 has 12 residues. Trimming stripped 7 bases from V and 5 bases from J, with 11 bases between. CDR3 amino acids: CASTLFQTEAFF. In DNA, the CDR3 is TGTGCCAGCACCCTTTTCCAGACTGAAGCTTTCTTT.

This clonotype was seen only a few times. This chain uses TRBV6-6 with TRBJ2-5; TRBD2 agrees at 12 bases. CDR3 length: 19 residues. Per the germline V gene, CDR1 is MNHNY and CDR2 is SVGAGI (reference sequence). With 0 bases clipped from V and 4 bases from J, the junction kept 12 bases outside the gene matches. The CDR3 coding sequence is TGTGCCAGCAGTTACTCTATCTTCCTAGCGGGGGGGCAGGGAGAGACCCAGTACTTC. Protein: CASSYSIFLAGGQGETQYF.

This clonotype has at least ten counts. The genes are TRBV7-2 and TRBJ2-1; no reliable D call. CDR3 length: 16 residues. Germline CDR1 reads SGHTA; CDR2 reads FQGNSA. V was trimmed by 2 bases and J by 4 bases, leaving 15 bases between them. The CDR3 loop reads CASSLSAQSYYNEQFF. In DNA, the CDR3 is TGTGCCAGCAGCTTATCAGCCCAATCTTATTACAATGAGCAGTTCTTC.

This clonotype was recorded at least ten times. CDR3 coding DNA: TGCGCCAGCAGCCGAGGTGGCAGGGACCCCTACAATGAGCAGTTCTTC. Its translation: CASSRGGRDPYNEQFF. This rearrangement joins TRBV4-1 to TRBJ2-1; the D call may be TRBD1 or TRBD2 (5 bases each). This CDR3 region has 16 residues. Germline lookup yields CDR1 MGHRA and CDR2 YSYEKL. Trimming stripped 4 bases from V and 2 bases from J, with 15 bases between.